The 16 T cell receptor beta chains reported below all come from one sample, sequenced in a study of T cells in Graves' hyperthyroidism and ophthalmopathy (dated by TCRdb to about 2019). The receptor library was made with multiplex PCR. Sequencing was performed on an Illumina HiSeq 2000. Amplification of TCR beta CDR3 regions was carried out from RNA transcripts. The first round of RT-PCR for the TCR CDR3 was performed with the HTBI primer set and the Qiagen OneStep RT-PCR kit. The public sequencing data were trimmed at Q25 with fastp and processed into clonotypes with MiXCR by TCRdb, which kept only in-frame beta chains. Identical CDR3 proteins give one entry, which carries the most common genes and DNA. This sample comprises 600,000 to 700,000 distinct CDR3 sequences, just under 45% of them detected only once. Approximately 6.8% of the sample lies in the top ten. Sequencing was performed on peripheral blood or thyroid tissue (not recorded which). The receptors here all came from an adult man with Graves' disease, either hyperthyroidism or ophthalmopathy (not recorded which).

The table lists this clonotype with many counts. The V gene is TRBV2, the J gene TRBJ1-6, with a weak D call TRBD1 (5 bases). The V end lost 6 bases, the J end lost 5 bases, and 14 bases lay between the germline ends. Germline V gives CDR1 SNHLY, CDR2 FYNNEI. This CDR3 comprises 15 residues. Written as DNA, the CDR3 is TGTGCCAGCAGCGGGGAGGGGATTGATAATTCACCCCTCCACTTT. As protein: CASSGEGIDNSPLHF.

This clonotype was seen more than once but under ten times. V and J are TRBV9 and TRBJ1-4; D is uncertain. CDR1 is SGDLS, CDR2 YYNGEE, per germline. CDR3 length equals 15 residues. V was pared by 0 bases and J by 5 bases, with 11 bases between. The CDR3 spells CASSVGPEENEKLFF. CDR3 in DNA: TGTGCCAGCAGCGTAGGTCCAGAAGAGAATGAAAAACTGTTTTTT.

This clonotype was detected a few times. The chain recombines TRBV6-5 with TRBJ1-2; 9 nucleotides line up with TRBD1. Trimming at V came to 4 bases and at J to 7 bases, leaving 7 bases not matched to a gene. In germline, CDR1 is MNHEY, CDR2 SVGAGI. The CDR3 length is 14 residues. CDR3 amino acids: CASSLQGAGGGYTF. CDR3 nucleotide sequence: TGTGCCAGCAGTTTACAGGGGGCAGGGGGTGGCTACACCTTC.

This chain uses TRBV10-3 with TRBJ2-7; D uncertain. Per germline, CDR1 ENHRY and CDR2 SYGVKD. V lost 10 bases, J lost 1 base, and 20 bases lay in between. The CDR3 is 15 amino acids. The CDR3 DNA is TGTGCCACCAGCAGAGCAGCGTCCGGATCCTACGAGCAGTACTTC. Its translation: CATSRAASGSYEQYF.

The rearrangement links TRBV29-1 to TRBJ2-7; D might be TRBD1 or TRBD2, each matching 5 bases. The CDR3 spans 13 residues. The V gene's germline CDR1 is SQVTM and CDR2 ANQGSEA. Trimming left V 3 bases short and J 6 bases short, with 15 bases between. The CDR3 DNA is TGCAGCGTTGAGGCAGGAGGACAATTCGAGCAGTACTTC. This codes for CSVEAGGQFEQYF.

This clonotype was detected a few times. The V call is TRBV5-1, the J call TRBJ1-1; 12 bases map to TRBD1. V trimming: 0 bases; J trimming: 0 bases; junction bases outside the gene matches: 6. The germline V gene encodes CDR1 SGHRS and CDR2 YFSETQ. This CDR3 is built from 18 residues. Here the CDR3 reads CASSLAPGQGAMNTEAFF. In DNA form, the CDR3 reads TGCGCCAGCAGCTTGGCACCGGGACAGGGGGCTATGAACACTGAAGCTTTCTTT.

This clonotype was counted a few times. This chain joins TRBV6-5 and TRBJ1-6; 7 positions agree with TRBD1. CDR1 is MNHEY, CDR2 SVGAGI, per germline. The CDR3 is made up of 16 amino acids. V dropped 8 bases and J dropped 0; count of bases not matched to a gene: 7. CDR3 sequence: CASALGQRSYNSPLHF. DNA for the CDR3: TGTGCCAGCGCTTTGGGACAGCGCTCCTATAATTCACCCCTCCACTTT.

This chain connects TRBV7-8 to TRBJ1-2; TRBD1 matches at 10 bases. From germline, CDR1 is SGHVS and CDR2 FQNEAQ. V was pared by 6 bases and J by 3 bases, with 7 bases of the junction left unmatched. The CDR3 consists of 15 residues. CDR3 sequence: CASSAGTGAYYGYTF. In nucleotides, the CDR3 is TGTGCCAGCAGTGCCGGGACAGGGGCGTACTATGGCTACACCTTC.

Turning to this clonotype: A much larger clone sits a single nucleotide away, making a read error possible. V and J are TRBV7-9 and TRBJ2-5; D may be TRBD2 (5 bases). This CDR3 region has 14 residues. V was pared by 5 bases and J by 2 bases, with 12 bases between. Per the germline V gene, CDR1 is SEHNR and CDR2 is FQNEAQ (reference sequence). The CDR3 region has the DNA TGTGCCAGCAGCCCCCTGGGCGGGCAAGAGACCCAGTACTTC. Amino acid sequence: CASSPLGGQETQYF. The entire variable domain, with the rest obtained from reference TRBV7-9 and TRBJ2-5, is as follows: DTGVSQNPRHKITKRGQNVTFRCDPISEHNRLYWYRQTLGQGPEFLTYFQNEAQLEKSRLLSDRFSAERPKGSFSTLEIQRTEQGDSAMYLCASSPLGGQETQYFGPGTRLLVL.

The chain combines TRBV9 with TRBJ1-4; 10 bases match TRBD1. The CDR3 is made up of 15 amino acids. V was clipped by 3 bases and J by 8 bases; unmatched bases: 7. Germline assignment: CDR1 SGDLS and CDR2 YYNGEE. CDR3 residues: CASSEGTGDVEKLFF. In DNA form, the CDR3 reads TGTGCCAGCAGCGAAGGGACAGGGGACGTAGAAAAACTGTTTTTT.

This clonotype has a count of ten or more. This chain joins TRBV7-8 and TRBJ2-7; no clear D gene. The CDR3 consists of 16 residues. Germline V gene sequence: CDR1 SGHVS, CDR2 FQNEAQ. Trimming cost V 2 bases and J 2 bases, with 16 bases left between them. The CDR3 here is CASSLFQRTVPYEQYF. The CDR3 DNA is TGTGCCAGCAGCTTATTCCAGAGGACGGTTCCCTACGAGCAGTACTTC.

The chain links TRBV12-3 or TRBV12-4 to TRBJ2-2; D ambiguous. CDR3 length equals 15 residues. The V and J ends lost 1 base and 0 bases respectively, with 6 bases between them. The CDR3 coding sequence is TGTGCCAGCAGTTTAGTAACATCGAACACCGGGGAGCTGTTTTTT. As protein: CASSLVTSNTGELFF.

V usage is TRBV29-1 and J usage is TRBJ1-2; tentatively, D is TRBD1 (5 bases). Germline V gene data show CDR1 as SQVTM and CDR2 as ANQGSEA. V was trimmed by 5 bases and J by 5 bases, leaving 12 bases between them. This CDR3 is 12 amino acids long. CDR3 sequence: CSVPWGPYGYTF. The CDR3 DNA reads TGCAGCGTTCCGTGGGGCCCATATGGCTACACCTTC.

Note on this clonotype: A much larger clone lies a single base off, so this may be a read error. The chain has TRBV5-5 and TRBJ2-7, with 7 nucleotides matching TRBD1. The length of the CDR3 is 13 residues. Germline V lookup: CDR1 SGHKS, CDR2 YYEKEE (reference sequence). The CDR3 here is CASMRTGSCEQYF. The CDR3 coding sequence is TGTGCCAGCATGCGGACAGGTTCCTGCGAGCAGTACTTC.

This chain joins TRBV6-5 and TRBJ1-5; maybe TRBD1 (5 bases). The V end was cut by 4 bases, the J end by 5 bases, with 12 bases between. The CDR3 is 14 amino acids. Germline CDR1 MNHEY, CDR2 SVGAGI. The DNA for the CDR3 is TGTGCCAGCAGTTTCGCCGGCAGGGATCAGCCCCAGCATTTT. It translates to CASSFAGRDQPQHF.

The chain couples TRBV7-6 to TRBJ1-4; no firm D call. Germline CDR1 SGHVS, CDR2 FNYEAQ. V dropped 5 bases and J dropped 4 bases, with 5 bases sitting between them. The CDR3 contains 12 residues. The CDR3 sequence is CASSQNNEKLFF. The CDR3, as DNA: TGTGCCAGCAGCCAGAATAATGAAAAACTGTTTTTT.